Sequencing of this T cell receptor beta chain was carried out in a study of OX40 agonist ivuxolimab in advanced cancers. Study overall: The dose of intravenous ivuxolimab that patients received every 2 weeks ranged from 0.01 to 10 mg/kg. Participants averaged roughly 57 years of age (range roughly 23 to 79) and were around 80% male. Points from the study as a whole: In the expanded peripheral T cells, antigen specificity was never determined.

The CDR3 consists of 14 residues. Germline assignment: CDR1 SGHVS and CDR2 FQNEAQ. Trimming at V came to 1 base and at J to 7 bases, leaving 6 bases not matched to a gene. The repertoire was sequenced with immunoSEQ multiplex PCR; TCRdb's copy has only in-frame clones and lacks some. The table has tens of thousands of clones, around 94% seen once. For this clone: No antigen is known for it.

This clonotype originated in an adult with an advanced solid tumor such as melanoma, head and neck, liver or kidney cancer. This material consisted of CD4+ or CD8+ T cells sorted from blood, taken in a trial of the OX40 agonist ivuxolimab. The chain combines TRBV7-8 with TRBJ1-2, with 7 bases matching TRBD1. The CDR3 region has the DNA TGTGCCAGCAGCTTAGACAGGGGATACGGTGGCTACACCTTC. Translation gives CASSLDRGYGGYTF.